The following is a T cell receptor beta chain sequence with its context. The protocol was immunoSEQ multiplex PCR, while the TCRdb copy is restricted to in-frame clones and leaves out a portion. The sample lists tens of thousands of clones; around 90% were seen once. This sample was included in a study of blood T cell repertoires in COVID-19. Across the whole study: PBMCs, B-cell-depleted T cells, or T cells were the source of the cDNA or gDNA that made up the material.

The CDR3 has 12 amino acids. The V gene's germline CDR1 is SGHAT and CDR2 FQNNGV. The junction had 5 bases not matched to a gene; V was cut back by 6 bases and J by 10 bases. The chain employs TRBV11-2 and TRBJ2-1; 8 bases agree with TRBD2. Sequencing was done on a sample of peripheral blood. The receptor's source is a man between 65 and 85 years old with active COVID-19. Here the CDR3 DNA reads TGTGCCAGCAGTTCCGGGGGGGCCGAGCAGTTCTTC. It codes for CASSSGGAEQFF.